These 28 T cell receptor beta chains were sequenced from one sample in a study of T-cell reconstitution after alpha-beta-depleted transplantation in children. Preparation of the TCRbeta library involved a method that used unique molecular identifiers. Each CDR3 protein gets one entry after TCRdb re-called the PCR reads with MiXCR. Of a few hundred thousand distinct CDR3 sequences in the sample, more than 7.5% were seen once. The source was PBMCs from the stem cell graft donor, collected from the stem cell graft. The receptors come from a human donor who donated a stem cell graft to a child with SCID.

The gene calls are TRBV20-1 and TRBJ2-5; 13 bases are a match to TRBD2. The CDR3 is 13 residues long. Trimming cost V 6 bases and J 5 bases; bases outside gene matches: 3. The germline gives CDR1 DFQATT, CDR2 SNEGSKA (reference sequence). Here the CDR3 DNA reads TGCAGTGCCGAACTAGCGGGAGGGGAGACCCAGTACTTC. It codes for CSAELAGGETQYF.

About this clonotype: Because the CDR3 is missing its conserved closing phenylalanine or tryptophan, this is likely a read error. CDR3 coding DNA: TGTGCCAGCAGTCCCGGGACTAGCAGCACCTACGAGCAGTACTCC. This gives the protein CASSPGTSSTYEQYS. The genes are TRBV12-3 or TRBV12-4 and TRBJ2-7, with 9 bases aligning to TRBD2. The length of the CDR3 is 15 residues. Germline trimming cut 5 bases from V and 2 bases from J; bases unmatched to any gene: 7.

This clonotype was detected many times. The CDR3 reads CASSLARAAEKLFF. The DNA of the CDR3 is TGTGCCAGCAGCTTAGCTCGGGCAGCTGAAAAACTGTTTTTT. The J gene is TRBJ1-4, the V gene TRBV7-2; D not certain. Deletions cut 0 bases from V and 7 bases from J, with 9 bases between. Germline V gives CDR1 SGHTA, CDR2 FQGNSA. The CDR3 covers 14 residues.

The chain links TRBV20-1 to TRBJ2-1; either TRBD1 or TRBD2 may fit D (5 bases each). CDR3 length equals 17 residues. The germline CDR1 and CDR2 sequences are DFQATT and SNEGSKA (reference sequence). The V end lost 6 bases, the J end lost 4 bases, and 25 bases lay between the germline ends. Here the CDR3 DNA reads TGCAGTGCGTCTCTACGGGACCCCGGCCTCGGATACAATGAGCAGTTCTTC. Translation: CSASLRDPGLGYNEQFF.

This clonotype was picked up many times. V and J are TRBV5-1 and TRBJ2-3; either TRBD1 or TRBD2 may fit D (6 bases each). The CDR3 is 14 residues long. Germline V CDR1 and CDR2: SGHRS, YFSETQ. V was shortened by 2 bases and J by 2 bases, with 9 bases between the two germline ends. This CDR3 is CASSFTGATDTQYF. For the CDR3, the DNA is TGCGCCAGCAGCTTTACGGGGGCCACAGATACGCAGTATTTT.

This clonotype was found many times. The rearrangement links TRBV7-3 to TRBJ1-1; weak D call: TRBD1 (5 bases). Germline-derived CDR1 and CDR2 are SGHTA and FQGTGA. Trimming removed 0 bases at V and 3 bases at J, with 8 bases between. This CDR3 region has 14 residues. The CDR3: CASSLTGADTEAFF. CDR3 DNA sequence: TGTGCCAGCAGCTTAACAGGGGCCGACACTGAAGCTTTCTTT.

This clonotype was counted many times. The chain recombines TRBV20-1 with TRBJ2-1; unclear D gene. The CDR3 totals 11 residues. V was pared by 3 bases and J by 9 bases, with 9 bases between. Germline loops: CDR1 DFQATT, CDR2 SNEGSKA (reference sequence). The CDR3 region has the DNA TGCAGTGCTAGTAGCACCCCTGAGCAGTTCTTC. Encoded protein: CSASSTPEQFF.

This clonotype was recorded at least ten times. The chain carries TRBV4-1 and TRBJ2-7; TRBD1 might be the D (5 bases). Per germline, CDR1 MGHRA and CDR2 YSYEKL. Trimming shortened V by 0 bases and J by 0 bases, and 9 bases separated the two germline ends. CDR3 length: 15 amino acids. In nucleotides, the CDR3 is TGCGCCAGCAGCCAAGAGTGGACACTCTCCTACGAGCAGTACTTC. As protein: CASSQEWTLSYEQYF.

This clonotype was seen at least ten times. The chain joins TRBV5-1 to TRBJ2-1; 9 positions match TRBD2. CDR1 is SGHRS, CDR2 YFSETQ, per germline. The length of the CDR3 is 15 residues. V shed 2 bases and J 6 bases; nucleotides not matched to a gene: 6. The chain's CDR3 is CASSFGLAGLNEQFF. In DNA form, the CDR3 reads TGCGCCAGCAGCTTCGGTCTAGCGGGGCTCAATGAGCAGTTCTTC.

This clonotype was detected many times. This chain links TRBV18 with TRBJ2-1, with 9 bases lining up with TRBD1. The CDR3 runs 16 residues. CDR1 is KGHSH, CDR2 LQKENI, per germline. V shed 3 bases, J shed 1 base, and the junction held 4 bases outside the gene matches. The CDR3 sequence: CASSPWDRASYNEQFF. The CDR3 bases are TGTGCCAGCTCACCCTGGGACAGGGCGTCCTACAATGAGCAGTTCTTC.

This clonotype was seen many times. The chain has TRBV5-1 and TRBJ1-1; no clear D. The ends were cut back, 1 base at V and 0 bases at J, with 7 bases in the middle. The germline V gene has CDR1 SGHRS and CDR2 YFSETQ. The CDR3 is 14 residues long. CDR3 region: CASSLLMLNTEAFF. The CDR3 nucleotides are TGCGCCAGCAGCTTGCTCATGCTGAACACTGAAGCTTTCTTT.

At least ten counts were recorded for this clonotype. This chain links TRBV5-1 with TRBJ2-1; TRBD1 agrees at 7 bases. This CDR3 is built from 17 residues. Germline CDR1 reads SGHRS; CDR2 reads YFSETQ. V lost 2 bases and J lost 4; bases outside the gene matches: 12. The DNA for the CDR3 is TGCGCCAGCAGCTTATTAGTGACAGGGCCTCGGTACAATGAGCAGTTCTTC. This encodes CASSLLVTGPRYNEQFF.

This clonotype has a count of ten or more. This chain connects TRBV10-3 to TRBJ2-2, with TRBD2 matching 13 bases. Per germline, CDR1 ENHRY and CDR2 SYGVKD. The length of the CDR3 is 14 residues. After removal of 11 bases from V and 6 bases from J, the junction contained 6 bases not matched to a gene. As DNA, the CDR3 is TGTGCCTCCACTAGCGGGGGGGCCTCCGGGGAGCTGTTTTTT. Its translation is CASTSGGASGELFF.

In its sample, this clonotype was seen many times. This chain joins TRBV11-2 and TRBJ2-1; a possible D gene is TRBD2 (7 bases). CDR3 length: 16 amino acids. Trimming removed 6 bases from V and 3 bases from J, with 18 bases in between. Germline CDR1 reads SGHAT; CDR2 reads FQNNGV. The CDR3 DNA reads TGTGCCAGCAGGCGAATCGGGGGGCTCTACTACAATGAGCAGTTCTTC. Translating it yields CASRRIGGLYYNEQFF.

This clonotype was seen at least ten times. The J gene is TRBJ2-3, the V gene TRBV24-1; D unclear. V lost 4 bases to trimming and J lost 3 bases, with 10 bases between them. The germline CDR1 and CDR2 sequences are KGHDR and SFDVKD. The CDR3 spans 14 residues. The CDR3 DNA follows: TGTGCCACCAGTGACCCAACCGGAACAGATACGCAGTATTTT. It translates to CATSDPTGTDTQYF.

This clonotype was observed at least ten times. The V and J genes are TRBV7-2 and TRBJ1-4; D unclear. The CDR3 covers 13 residues. Deletions cut 5 bases from V and 12 bases from J, with 16 bases between. In germline, CDR1 is SGHTA, CDR2 FQGNSA. The CDR3 DNA sequence: TGTGCCAGCAGCCTAAACCCAACTAGGGAACTGTTTTTT. It is translated as CASSLNPTRELFF.

This sequence joins TRBV2 and TRBJ1-4; 7 nucleotides line up with TRBD1. Germline CDR1 is SNHLY and CDR2 is FYNNEI. The CDR3 is 18 amino acids. The junction had 11 bases not matched to a gene; V was cut back by 0 bases and J by 4 bases. The CDR3 loop is CASSEALRGGGGNEKLFF. As DNA, the CDR3 is TGTGCCAGCAGTGAAGCGCTTCGAGGGGGCGGGGGTAATGAAAAACTGTTTTTT.

This clonotype has ten or more counts. For the CDR3, the DNA is TGTGCCAGCAGTTTAAGGACCCCTGAAGCTTTCTTT. It codes for CASSLRTPEAFF. V is TRBV12-3 or TRBV12-4 and J is TRBJ1-1; D call uncertain. This CDR3 spans 12 amino acids. The V end lost 2 bases, the J end lost 6 bases, and 7 bases lay between the germline ends.

This clonotype has ten or more counts. V and J are TRBV28 and TRBJ1-2; D may be TRBD1 (6 bases). V shed 7 bases and J shed 2 bases, with 11 bases lying between them. CDR1 and CDR2 from the germline V gene are MDHEN and SYDVKM. The CDR3 spans 13 residues. This CDR3 reads CASNPDRNYGYTF. The CDR3 DNA sequence: TGTGCCAGCAACCCGGACAGAAACTATGGCTACACCTTC.

In this sample, this clonotype turned up a few times. The chain recombines TRBV20-1 with TRBJ1-1; D gene unclear. The ends were cut back, 0 bases at V and 4 bases at J, with 24 bases in the middle. In germline, CDR1 is DFQATT, CDR2 SNEGSKA (reference sequence). The CDR3 consists of 18 residues. CDR3 sequence reads: CSARDLGWAPRMGTEAFF. Here the CDR3 DNA reads TGCAGTGCTAGAGATCTTGGTTGGGCACCTAGAATGGGCACTGAAGCTTTCTTT.

Many counts were recorded for this clonotype. The chain employs TRBV7-2 and TRBJ1-5, with a weak D call TRBD1 (5 bases). Trimming took off 1 base at V and 1 base at J, with 14 bases between the two ends. Germline V lookup: CDR1 SGHTA, CDR2 FQGNSA. The CDR3 has 17 residues. CDR3 sequence (DNA): TGTGCCAGCAGCTTAGTTGGAGGGGTTCAGAGCAATCAGCCCCAGCATTTT. Its translation is CASSLVGGVQSNQPQHF.

This clonotype was detected many times. The genes are TRBV5-1 and TRBJ2-3; 9 bases map to TRBD2. CDR1 is SGHRS and CDR2 is YFSETQ in the germline V gene. V lost 0 bases and J lost 5; bases outside the gene matches: 7. The CDR3 has 16 amino acids. The CDR3 region has the DNA TGCGCCAGCAGCTTGGAGGCTAGCGGGGCCGAAGATACGCAGTATTTT. Translated: CASSLEASGAEDTQYF.

This clonotype was detected ten times or more. The chain carries TRBV7-2 and TRBJ2-7; D gene ambiguous. CDR1 SGHTA and CDR2 FQGNSA come from the germline V gene. The CDR3 is 12 residues long. Trimming took off 1 base at V and 5 bases at J, with 6 bases between the two ends. CDR3 amino acids: CASSLVRNEQYF. CDR3 nucleotides: TGTGCCAGCAGCTTAGTCAGGAACGAGCAGTACTTC. Full variable domain (outside the CDR3, taken from reference TRBV7-2 and TRBJ2-7): GAGVSQSPSNKVTEKGKDVELRCDPISGHTALYWYRQSLGQGLEFLIYFQGNSAPDKSGLPSDRFSAERTGGSVSTLTIQRTQQEDSAVYLCASSLVRNEQYFGPGTRLTVT.

This clonotype occurred many times. This sequence joins TRBV3-1 and TRBJ2-6; TRBD2 might be the D (6 bases). Germline values: CDR1 LGHDT, CDR2 YNNKEL (reference sequence). This CDR3 is built from 16 residues. V was trimmed by 3 bases and J by 2 bases, leaving 11 bases between them. Written as DNA, the CDR3 is TGTGCCAGCAGCCACGCCACGGGGGCTGGGGCCAACGTCCTGACTTTC. Its protein is CASSHATGAGANVLTF.

This clonotype was seen repeatedly, ten times or more. The rearrangement joins TRBV5-1 to TRBJ2-1, with 11 bases matching TRBD2. Germline lookup yields CDR1 SGHRS and CDR2 YFSETQ. The junction had 9 bases not matched to a gene; V was cut back by 6 bases and J by 4 bases. This CDR3 contains 16 residues. This CDR3 is CASTRQGTSGYNEQFF. The CDR3 nucleotides are TGCGCCAGCACAAGACAGGGGACTAGCGGATACAATGAGCAGTTCTTC. Full variable domain (remainder filled in from reference TRBV5-1 and TRBJ2-1): KAGVTQTPRYLIKTRGQQVTLSCSPISGHRSVSWYQQTPGQGLQFLFEYFSETQRNKGNFPGRFSGRQFSNSRSEMNVSTLELGDSALYLCASTRQGTSGYNEQFFGPGTRLTVL.

This clonotype came up many times. The chain uses TRBV5-1 and TRBJ2-2, with D possibly called TRBD1 or TRBD2 (5 bases each). CDR1 is SGHRS, CDR2 YFSETQ, per germline. The ends were cut back, 0 bases at V and 2 bases at J, with 14 bases in the middle. This CDR3 contains 17 residues. The CDR3 is CASSLEGRGVNTGELFF. The CDR3 nucleotides read TGCGCCAGCAGCTTGGAGGGGAGAGGGGTTAACACCGGGGAGCTGTTTTTT.

This clonotype was recorded at least ten times. This chain links TRBV7-9 with TRBJ2-5; D is ambiguous. V was cut by 3 bases and J by 0 bases, with 8 bases left in between. The CDR3 is 14 residues long. Germline lookup yields CDR1 SEHNR and CDR2 FQNEAQ (reference sequence). CDR3 sequence (DNA): TGTGCCAGCAGCTTCGGCGCGTACCAAGAGACCCAGTACTTC. As protein: CASSFGAYQETQYF. The variable domain in full, completed from reference TRBV7-9 and TRBJ2-5, reads DTGVSQNPRHKITKRGQNVTFRCDPISEHNRLYWYRQTLGQGPEFLTYFQNEAQLEKSRLLSDRFSAERPKGSFSTLEIQRTEQGDSAMYLCASSFGAYQETQYFGPGTRLLVL.

The sample holds many counts of this clonotype. The CDR3 sequence: CASSTRDTPNTEAFF. The CDR3 DNA follows: TGTGCCAGCAGCACCCGGGACACCCCGAACACTGAAGCTTTCTTT. The chain is built from TRBV5-5 and TRBJ1-1, with D possibly matching TRBD1 (6 bases). Germline CDR1 reads SGHKS; CDR2 reads YYEKEE (reference sequence). CDR3 length: 15 amino acids. Trimming took 4 bases from V and 1 from J, leaving 14 bases between them.